A selection of T cell receptor beta chains follows, all from one sample in a study of T cells in localized non-small cell lung cancer. Using immunoSEQ multiplex PCR, the repertoire was profiled, and TCRdb retains in-frame clones only, with some absent. The table has 21,000 or so clones, approximately 86% seen once. The material sequenced was peripheral blood mononuclear cells, taken before any cancer treatment. Receptor source: a male donor older than 55 with stage II lung adenocarcinoma. The CDR3 runs from the conserved cysteine through the conserved F or W. The D gene is left open where the match is weak. Rows give clone size only sometimes, using once, few, many, or a class for an expanded clone.

J | D | length | V | size | DNA | CDR3
TRBJ1-2 | TRBD1 | 13 | TRBV28 | NA | TGTGCCAGCAGTTCGCACAGGGGGAACGGCTACACCTTC | CASSSHRGNGYTF
TRBJ1-4 | NA | 12 | TRBV28 | NA | TGTGCCAGCAGGAGGGCGAGTGAAAAACTGTTTTTT | CASRRASEKLFF
TRBJ2-3 | TRBD2 | 14 | TRBV7-9 | once | TGTGCCAGCAGCTCTGAACTTAGCGGGAGAACGCAGTATTTT | CASSSELSGRTQYF
TRBJ2-3 | NA | 15 | TRBV14 | NA | TGTGCCAGCAGCCCACGACTAGTGGGGACAGATACGCAGTATTTT | CASSPRLVGTDTQYF
TRBJ2-1 | NA | 15 | TRBV5-1 | NA | TGCGCCAGCTCTAGGGTTGGGAGTTCCTACAATGAGCAGTTCTTC | CASSRVGSSYNEQFF
TRBJ2-1 | NA | 13 | TRBV6-1 | few | TGTGCCAGCACAGGGACGGCACACGGTGAGCAGTTCTTC | CASTGTAHGEQFF
TRBJ2-5 | TRBD2 | 18 | TRBV7-9 | NA | TGTGCCAGCAGCCTCGGGGTAGCGGGGACCTGGTACCAAGAGACCCAGTACTTC | CASSLGVAGTWYQETQYF
TRBJ2-5 | NA | 15 | TRBV5-1 | NA | TGCGCCAGCAGTCTACAGGGCTTTGATCAAGAGACCCAGTACTTC | CASSLQGFDQETQYF
TRBJ1-1 | NA | 11 | TRBV10-2 | NA | TGCGCCAGCAGTGGGGGGTTGGTAGCTTTCTTT | CASSGGLVAFF
TRBJ2-7 | NA | 15 | TRBV28 | NA | TGTGCCAGCAGCATAGACCCCGGCACTTCCTACGAGCAGTACTTC | CASSIDPGTSYEQYF
TRBJ1-3 | NA | 17 | TRBV28 | NA | TGTGCCAGCAGTTTTTATTATGGTGTTTACTCTGGAAACACCATATATTTT | CASSFYYGVYSGNTIYF
TRBJ2-5 | NA | 14 | TRBV2 | NA | TGTGCCAGCAGTAAAGAACGGGGACGGGAGACCCAGTACTTC | CASSKERGRETQYF
TRBJ1-1 | NA | 16 | TRBV2 | once | TGTGCCAGCAGTCCAGAAGAACCTAACTCGAACACTGAAGCTTTCTTT | CASSPEEPNSNTEAFF
TRBJ1-1 | NA | 13 | TRBV7-9 | NA | TGTGCCAGCAGCCCCGACGTATGGGGGGAAGCTTTCTTT | CASSPDVWGEAFF
TRBJ2-3 | TRBD2 | 16 | TRBV9 | once | TGTGCCAGCAGCGTAGGTAGCGGGAGAGGGGCAGATACGCAGTATTTT | CASSVGSGRGADTQYF
TRBJ2-5 | TRBD2 | 11 | TRBV29-1 | NA | TGCAGCGCCGGACTAGGGGAGACCCAGTACTTC | CSAGLGETQYF
TRBJ2-2 | TRBD1 | 15 | TRBV7-9 | NA | TGTGCCAGCAGCCTGGACAGGGTGAACACCGGGGAGCTGTTTTTT | CASSLDRVNTGELFF
TRBJ1-4 | TRBD1 | 16 | TRBV28 | few | TGTGCCAGCGGCTTGGTCCCGGGACAGACTAATGAAAAACTGTTTTTT | CASGLVPGQTNEKLFF
TRBJ2-2 | NA | 13 | TRBV6-1 | NA | TGTGCCAGCAGTGTTGGGAACACCGGGGAGCTGTTTTTT | CASSVGNTGELFF
TRBJ1-3 | NA | 12 | TRBV11-2 | NA | TGTGCCAGCTCCTTAGAGGGAAACACCATATATTTT | CASSLEGNTIYF
TRBJ1-1 | NA | 14 | TRBV5-6 | NA | TGTGCCAGCAGCTTGGCAGGGTGGGACACTGAAGCTTTCTTT | CASSLAGWDTEAFF
TRBJ2-7 | TRBD2 | 17 | TRBV4-1 | NA | TGCGCCAGCAGCCAAGTTAGGGCTAGCGGGCCGCCCTACGAGCAGTACTTC | CASSQVRASGPPYEQYF
TRBJ2-7 | NA | 15 | TRBV11-2 | NA | TGTGCCAGCAGCTTAGATAGGCGGGTCTCCTACGAGCAGTACTTC | CASSLDRRVSYEQYF
TRBJ1-1 | TRBD1 | 15 | TRBV19 | once | TGTGCCAGTACCTCTACCCCCGGGACAGCCTCTGAAGCTTTCTTT | CASTSTPGTASEAFF
TRBJ2-2 | TRBD1 | 20 | TRBV18 | NA | TGTGCCAGCTCACCATCCGTGCGGACAGGGGGCCTCTACGAGACCGGGGAGCTGTTTTTT | CASSPSVRTGGLYETGELFF
TRBJ2-5 | NA | 16 | TRBV5-4 | NA | TGTGCCAGCAGCGGGGGCGCGTTACAGGTCGGAGAGACCCAGTACTTC | CASSGGALQVGETQYF
TRBJ2-1 | TRBD2 | 16 | TRBV28 | NA | TGTGCCAGCAGTCTGCCGGGGACTAGCGGGTACAATGAGCAGTTCTTC | CASSLPGTSGYNEQFF
TRBJ2-1 | TRBD2 | 16 | TRBV7-9 | NA | TGTGCCAGCAGCTTAGGACTAGCGGCCTCCTACAATGAGCAGTTCTTC | CASSLGLAASYNEQFF
TRBJ1-4 | TRBD1 | 14 | TRBV11-2 | NA | TGTGCCAGCAGCTCGGGACAGGTTAATGAAAAACTGTTTTTT | CASSSGQVNEKLFF
TRBJ2-2 | TRBD2 | 15 | TRBV7-9 | NA | TGTGCCAGCCTAGCTACTAGCGTACACACCGGGGAGCTGTTTTTT | CASLATSVHTGELFF
TRBJ2-3 | NA | 15 | TRBV5-1 | NA | TGCGCCAGCAGTATAGGAGGGGCCAGCACAGATACGCAGTATTTT | CASSIGGASTDTQYF
TRBJ2-7 | TRBD1 | 13 | TRBV18 | NA | TGTGCCAGCTCACCCGGACAGGGGACCGAGCAGTACTTC | CASSPGQGTEQYF
TRBJ1-5 | TRBD1 | 16 | TRBV7-9 | NA | TGTGCCAGCAGCTTAGTAGCAGGGGGCAGCAATCAGCCCCAGCATTTT | CASSLVAGGSNQPQHF
TRBJ2-1 | NA | 16 | TRBV28 | once | TGTGCCAGCAGTTTTCTTGGAGGGGGCCTATACAATGAGCAGTTCTTC | CASSFLGGGLYNEQFF
TRBJ2-3 | TRBD2 | 16 | TRBV7-2 | NA | TGTGCCAGCAGCTTAGTACTAGCGGGTGTCACAGATACGCAGTATTTT | CASSLVLAGVTDTQYF
TRBJ2-7 | TRBD1 | 14 | TRBV28 | NA | TGTGCCAGCAGTTTGAGGGACAGGTCCTCCGAGCAGTACTTC | CASSLRDRSSEQYF
TRBJ1-4 | NA | 14 | TRBV6-6 | NA | TGTGCCAGCAGTAGTAATCTAGCGAGGGAAAAACTGTTTTTT | CASSSNLAREKLFF
TRBJ1-2 | NA | 14 | TRBV5-5 | NA | TGTGCCAGCAGCACACAGGACGGCAACTATGGCTACACCTTC | CASSTQDGNYGYTF
TRBJ1-1 | NA | 15 | TRBV9 | NA | TGTGCCAGCAGCGTAGTCGGGCAGGGAAGGACTGAAGCTTTCTTT | CASSVVGQGRTEAFF
TRBJ2-2 | NA | 12 | TRBV29-1 | NA | TGCAGCGTGGTGGAAGGCACCGGGGAGCTGTTTTTT | CSVVEGTGELFF
TRBJ2-3 | TRBD1 | 16 | TRBV5-1 | NA | TGCGCCAGCAGCCGCAGGACAGGGATGGACACAGATACGCAGTATTTT | CASSRRTGMDTDTQYF
TRBJ2-7 | TRBD1 | 15 | TRBV28 | NA | TGTGCCAGCAGTTTAATAGGACAGGGGGCTATCGAGCAGTACTTC | CASSLIGQGAIEQYF
TRBJ2-1 | TRBD2 | 14 | TRBV5-1 | NA | TGCGCCAGCAGCTCGGGACTAGCGGAGGGAGAGCAGTTCTTC | CASSSGLAEGEQFF
TRBJ1-4 | NA | 14 | TRBV28 | NA | TGTGCCAGCAGTTTATATGCCGGGGATGAAAAACTGTTTTTT | CASSLYAGDEKLFF
TRBJ2-2 | NA | 15 | TRBV11-2 | NA | TGTGCCAGCAGCAAGGGCGGCGGGTTTGTCGGGGAGCTGTTTTTT | CASSKGGGFVGELFF
TRBJ2-2 | NA | 15 | TRBV2 | NA | TGTGCCAGCAGTGTCCGCGGGATAAACACCGGGGAGCTGTTTTTT | CASSVRGINTGELFF
TRBJ1-1 | TRBD1 | 16 | TRBV19 | NA | TGTGCCAGTAGTCCAAGGGGGGGGACAGGAGACACTGAAGCTTTCTTT | CASSPRGGTGDTEAFF
TRBJ2-3 | NA | 14 | TRBV27 | NA | TGTGCCAGCAGAAAACTCATAAGCACAGATACGCAGTATTTT | CASRKLISTDTQYF
TRBJ2-1 | NA | 14 | TRBV5-4 | NA | TGTGCCAGCAGCCCAGAACTCACCTACAATGAGCAGTTCTTC | CASSPELTYNEQFF
TRBJ1-4 | NA | 16 | TRBV28 | NA | TGTGCCAGCAGTTTAGTAGTAACAGGGTTTTATGAAAAACTGTTTTTT | CASSLVVTGFYEKLFF
TRBJ2-1 | NA | 16 | TRBV18 | NA | TGTGCCAGCTCACCTAGAAGGATTAGCGGCGGCAATGAGCAGTTCTTC | CASSPRRISGGNEQFF
TRBJ1-1 | NA | 13 | TRBV5-1 | NA | TGCGCCAGCAGCTTGGACAGGAATACTGAAGCTTTCTTT | CASSLDRNTEAFF
TRBJ2-5 | NA | 14 | TRBV11-2 | once | TGTGCCAGCAGGACCGGACAAACACAAGAGACCCAGTACTTC | CASRTGQTQETQYF
TRBJ1-2 | TRBD1 | 14 | TRBV29-1 | once | TGCAGCGCGGAACACCAGGGGGGGATCTCCGGCTACACCTTC | CSAEHQGGISGYTF
TRBJ1-5 | TRBD1 | 15 | TRBV18 | NA | TGTGCCAGCTCACCGGTCGGACAGGGGAGTCAGCCCCAGCATTTT | CASSPVGQGSQPQHF
TRBJ1-6 | NA | 16 | TRBV6-1 | NA | TGTGCCAGCAGTGAAGGGGTCGCAGGCTATAATTCACCCCTCCACTTT | CASSEGVAGYNSPLHF
TRBJ1-5 | TRBD1 | 14 | TRBV7-9 | few | TGTGCCAGCAGCTCGACAGGGGGCCGTCAGCCCCAGCATTTT | CASSSTGGRQPQHF
TRBJ2-1 | TRBD2 | 16 | TRBV10-3 | NA | TGTGCCATCAGTGATATGGTAGCGGGAGGGTACAATGAGCAGTTCTTC | CAISDMVAGGYNEQFF
TRBJ1-1 | NA | 13 | TRBV7-6 | few | TGTGCCAGCAGCTCGACTTACAACACTGAAGCTTTCTTT | CASSSTYNTEAFF